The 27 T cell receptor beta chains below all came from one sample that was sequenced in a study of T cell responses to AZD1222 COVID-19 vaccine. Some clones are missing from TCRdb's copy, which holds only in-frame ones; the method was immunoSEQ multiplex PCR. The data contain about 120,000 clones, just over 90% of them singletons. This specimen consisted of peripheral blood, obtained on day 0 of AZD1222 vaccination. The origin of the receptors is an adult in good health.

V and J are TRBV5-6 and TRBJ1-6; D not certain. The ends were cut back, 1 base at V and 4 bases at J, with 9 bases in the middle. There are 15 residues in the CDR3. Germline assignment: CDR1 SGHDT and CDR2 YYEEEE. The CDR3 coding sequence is TGTGCCAGCAGCTTGAAGGGTTGGTATAATTCACCCCTCCACTTT. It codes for CASSLKGWYNSPLHF. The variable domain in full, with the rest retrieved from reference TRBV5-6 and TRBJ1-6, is DAGVTQSPTHLIKTRGQQVTLRCSPKSGHDTVSWYQQALGQGPQFIFQYYEEEERQRGNFPDRFSGHQFPNYSSELNVNALLLGDSALYLCASSLKGWYNSPLHFGNGTRLTVT.

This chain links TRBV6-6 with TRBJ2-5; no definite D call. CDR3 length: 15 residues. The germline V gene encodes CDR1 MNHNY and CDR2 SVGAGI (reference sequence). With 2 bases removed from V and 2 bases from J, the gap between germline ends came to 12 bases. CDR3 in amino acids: CASSYLDVRQETQYF. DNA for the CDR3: TGTGCCAGCAGTTACCTCGACGTGAGACAAGAGACCCAGTACTTC.

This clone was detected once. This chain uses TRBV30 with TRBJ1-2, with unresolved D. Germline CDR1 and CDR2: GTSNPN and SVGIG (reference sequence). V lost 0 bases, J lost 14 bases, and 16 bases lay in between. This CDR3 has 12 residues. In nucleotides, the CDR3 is TGTGCCTGGAGTGTACGCTGGACCTTGGGGACCTTC. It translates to CAWSVRWTLGTF. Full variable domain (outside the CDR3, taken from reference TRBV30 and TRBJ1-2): SQTIHQWPATLVQPVGSPLSLECTVEGTSNPNLYWYRQAAGRGLQLLFYSVGIGQISSEVPQNLSASRPQDRQFILSSKKLLLSDSGFYLCAWSVRWTLGTFGSGTRLTVV.

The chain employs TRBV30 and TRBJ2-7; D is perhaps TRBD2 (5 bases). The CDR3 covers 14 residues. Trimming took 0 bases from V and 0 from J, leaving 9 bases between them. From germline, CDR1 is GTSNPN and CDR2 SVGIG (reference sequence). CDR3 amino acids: CAWSVAGTSYEQYF. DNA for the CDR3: TGTGCCTGGAGTGTTGCGGGCACCTCCTACGAGCAGTACTTC.

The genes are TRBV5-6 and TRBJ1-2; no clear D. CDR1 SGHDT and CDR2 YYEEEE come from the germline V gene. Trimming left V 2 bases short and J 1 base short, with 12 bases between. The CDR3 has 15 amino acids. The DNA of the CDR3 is TGTGCCAGCAGCTTTAGAGAAGTTGTTAACTATGGCTACACCTTC. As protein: CASSFREVVNYGYTF.

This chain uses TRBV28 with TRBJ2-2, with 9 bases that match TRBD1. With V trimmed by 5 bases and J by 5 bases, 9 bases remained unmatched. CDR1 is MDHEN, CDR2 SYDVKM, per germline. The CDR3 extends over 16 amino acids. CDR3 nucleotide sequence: TGTGCCAGCAGTCTTTACAGGGGGCGCCGAACCGGGGAGCTGTTTTTT. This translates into CASSLYRGRRTGELFF.

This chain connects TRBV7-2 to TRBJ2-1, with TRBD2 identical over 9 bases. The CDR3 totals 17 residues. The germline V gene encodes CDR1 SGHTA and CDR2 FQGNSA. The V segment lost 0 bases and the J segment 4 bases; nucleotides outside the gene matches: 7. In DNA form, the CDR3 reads TGTGCCAGCAGCTTAGCCTTACTAGCGGGTCCGTACAATGAGCAGTTCTTC. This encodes CASSLALLAGPYNEQFF.

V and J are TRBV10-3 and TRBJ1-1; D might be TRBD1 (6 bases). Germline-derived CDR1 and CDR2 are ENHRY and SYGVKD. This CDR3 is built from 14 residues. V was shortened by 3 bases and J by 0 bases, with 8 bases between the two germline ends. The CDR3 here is CAISEGGMNTEAFF. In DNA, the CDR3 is TGTGCCATCAGTGAAGGGGGTATGAACACTGAAGCTTTCTTT.

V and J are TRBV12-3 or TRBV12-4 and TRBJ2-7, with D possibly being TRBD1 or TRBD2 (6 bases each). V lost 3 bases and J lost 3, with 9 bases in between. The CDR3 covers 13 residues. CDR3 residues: CASSLGGNYEQYF. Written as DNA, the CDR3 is TGTGCCAGCAGTTTGGGGGGCAACTACGAGCAGTACTTC.

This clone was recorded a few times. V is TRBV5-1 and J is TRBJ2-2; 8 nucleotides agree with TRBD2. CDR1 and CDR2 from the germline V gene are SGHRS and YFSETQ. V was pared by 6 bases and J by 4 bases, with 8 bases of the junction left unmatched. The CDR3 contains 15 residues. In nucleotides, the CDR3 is TGCGCCAGCAATCCGGGAGGGGAAATCACCGGGGAGCTGTTTTTT. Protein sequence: CASNPGGEITGELFF.

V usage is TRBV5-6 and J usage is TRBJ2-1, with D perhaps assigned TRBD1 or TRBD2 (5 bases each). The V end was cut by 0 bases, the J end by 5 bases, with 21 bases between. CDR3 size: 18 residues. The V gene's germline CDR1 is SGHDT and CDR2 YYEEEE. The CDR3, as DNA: TGTGCCAGCAGCTTGGATCGGGACGGGGTCCCAACTAACAATGAGCAGTTCTTC. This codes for CASSLDRDGVPTNNEQFF.

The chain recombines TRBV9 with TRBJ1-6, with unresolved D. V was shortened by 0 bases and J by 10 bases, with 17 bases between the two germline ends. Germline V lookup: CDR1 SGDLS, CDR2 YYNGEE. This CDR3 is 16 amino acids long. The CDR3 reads CASSVAGRGSKSPLHF. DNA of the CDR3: TGTGCCAGCAGCGTAGCGGGTCGGGGATCAAAATCACCCCTCCACTTT.

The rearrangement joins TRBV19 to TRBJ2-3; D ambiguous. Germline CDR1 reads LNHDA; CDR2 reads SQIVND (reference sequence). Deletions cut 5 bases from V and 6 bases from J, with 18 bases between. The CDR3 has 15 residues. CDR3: CASSFRSGQADTQYF. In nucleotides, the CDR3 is TGTGCCAGTAGTTTCCGATCAGGTCAAGCGGATACGCAGTATTTT.

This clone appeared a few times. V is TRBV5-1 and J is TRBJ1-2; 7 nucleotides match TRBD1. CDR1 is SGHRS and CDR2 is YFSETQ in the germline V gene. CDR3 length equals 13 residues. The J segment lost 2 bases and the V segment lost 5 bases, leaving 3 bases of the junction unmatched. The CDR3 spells CASSSGQNYGYTF. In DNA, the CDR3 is TGCGCCAGCAGTTCGGGACAGAACTATGGCTACACCTTC.

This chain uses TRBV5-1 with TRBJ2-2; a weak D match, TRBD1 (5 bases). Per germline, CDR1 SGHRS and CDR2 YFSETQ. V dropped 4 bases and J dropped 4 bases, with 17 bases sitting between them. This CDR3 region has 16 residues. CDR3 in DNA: TGCGCCAGCAGCCTTAGGGCAGGGTCGGGCACCGGGGAGCTGTTTTTT. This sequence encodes CASSLRAGSGTGELFF.

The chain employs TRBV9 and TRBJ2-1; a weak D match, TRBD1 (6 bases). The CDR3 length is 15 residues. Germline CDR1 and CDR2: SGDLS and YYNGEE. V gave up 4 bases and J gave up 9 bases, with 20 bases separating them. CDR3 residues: CASSPPGHNMGEQFF. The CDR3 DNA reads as TGTGCCAGCAGCCCCCCGGGACACAACATGGGTGAGCAGTTCTTC.

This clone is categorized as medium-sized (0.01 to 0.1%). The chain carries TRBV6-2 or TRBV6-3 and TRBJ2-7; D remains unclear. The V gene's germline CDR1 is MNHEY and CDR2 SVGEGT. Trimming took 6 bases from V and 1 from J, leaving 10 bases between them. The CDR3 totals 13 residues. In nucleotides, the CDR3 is TGTGCCAGCAGCCCCGGGCCATCCTACGAGCAGTACTTC. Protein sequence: CASSPGPSYEQYF.

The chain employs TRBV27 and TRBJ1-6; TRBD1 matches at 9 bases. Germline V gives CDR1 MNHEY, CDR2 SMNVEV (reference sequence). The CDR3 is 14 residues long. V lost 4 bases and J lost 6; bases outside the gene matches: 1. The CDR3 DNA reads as TGTGCCAGCAGTTACAGGGGGCGTAATTCACCCCTCCACTTT. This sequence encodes CASSYRGRNSPLHF.

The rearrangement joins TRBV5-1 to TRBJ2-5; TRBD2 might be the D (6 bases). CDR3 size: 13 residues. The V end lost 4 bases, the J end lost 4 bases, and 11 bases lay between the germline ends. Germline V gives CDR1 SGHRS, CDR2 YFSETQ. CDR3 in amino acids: CASSASSGETQYF. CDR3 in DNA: TGCGCCAGCAGCGCTAGTAGCGGAGAGACCCAGTACTTC.

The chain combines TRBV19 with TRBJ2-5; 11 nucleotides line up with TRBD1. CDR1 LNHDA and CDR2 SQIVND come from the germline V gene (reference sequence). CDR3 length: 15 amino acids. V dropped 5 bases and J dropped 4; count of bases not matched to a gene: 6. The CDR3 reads CASSDGQGATETQYF. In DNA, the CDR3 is TGTGCCAGTAGTGACGGACAGGGGGCTACAGAGACCCAGTACTTC. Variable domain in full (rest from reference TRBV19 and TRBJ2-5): DGGITQSPKYLFRKEGQNVTLSCEQNLNHDAMYWYRQDPGQGLRLIYYSQIVNDFQKGDIAEGYSVSREKKESFPLTVTSAQKNPTAFYLCASSDGQGATETQYFGPGTRLLVL.

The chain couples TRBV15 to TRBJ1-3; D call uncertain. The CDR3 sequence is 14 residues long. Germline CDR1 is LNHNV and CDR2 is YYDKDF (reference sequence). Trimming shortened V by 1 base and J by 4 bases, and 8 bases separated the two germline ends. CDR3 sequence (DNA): TGTGCCACCAGCAGAGCGACTTCCGGAAACACCATATATTTT. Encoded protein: CATSRATSGNTIYF.

The CDR3 nucleotides read TGTGCCACAGCTAGCGGGGACTCCTACGAGCAGTACTTC. This gives the protein CATASGDSYEQYF. The J gene is TRBJ2-7, the V gene TRBV10-3; 9 positions match TRBD2. V shed 10 bases and J 0 bases; nucleotides not matched to a gene: 4. This CDR3 is 13 amino acids long. CDR1 is ENHRY, CDR2 SYGVKD, per germline.

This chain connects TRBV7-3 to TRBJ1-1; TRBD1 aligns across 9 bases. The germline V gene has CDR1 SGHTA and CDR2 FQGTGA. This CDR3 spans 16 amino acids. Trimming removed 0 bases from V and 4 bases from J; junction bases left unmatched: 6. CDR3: CASSLTGQGRGTEAFF. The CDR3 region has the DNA TGTGCCAGCAGCTTAACAGGACAGGGGCGGGGCACTGAAGCTTTCTTT.

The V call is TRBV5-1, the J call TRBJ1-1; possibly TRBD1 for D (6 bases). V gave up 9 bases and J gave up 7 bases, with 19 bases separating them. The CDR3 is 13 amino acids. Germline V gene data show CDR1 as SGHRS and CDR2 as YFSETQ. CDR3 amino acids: CATASTGSVEAFF. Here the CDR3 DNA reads TGCGCCACCGCCTCCACAGGGTCCGTTGAAGCTTTCTTT.

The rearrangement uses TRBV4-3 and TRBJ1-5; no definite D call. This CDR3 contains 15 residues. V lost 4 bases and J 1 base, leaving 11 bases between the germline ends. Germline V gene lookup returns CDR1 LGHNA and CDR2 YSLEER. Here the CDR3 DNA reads TGCGCCAGCAGCCCCGAGAGAGGGAGCAATCAGCCCCAGCATTTT. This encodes CASSPERGSNQPQHF.

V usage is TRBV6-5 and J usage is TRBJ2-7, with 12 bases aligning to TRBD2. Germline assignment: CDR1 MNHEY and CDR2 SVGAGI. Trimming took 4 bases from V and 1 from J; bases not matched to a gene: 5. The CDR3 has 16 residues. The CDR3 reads CASSSTSGGSSYEQYF. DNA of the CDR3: TGTGCCAGCAGTTCCACTAGCGGGGGGTCTTCCTACGAGCAGTACTTC.

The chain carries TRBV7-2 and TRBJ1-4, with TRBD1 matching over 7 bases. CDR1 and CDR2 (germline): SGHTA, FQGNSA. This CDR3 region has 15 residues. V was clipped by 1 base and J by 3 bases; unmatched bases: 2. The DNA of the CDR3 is TGTGCCAGCAGCTTAGGGGGACAGTCTAATGAAAAACTGTTTTTT. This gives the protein CASSLGGQSNEKLFF.